Listed here are 3 T cell receptor beta chains from one sample, sequenced in a study of blood T cells in healthy people across ages. A J-beta primer mix and a sample-barcoded 5' primer were used in a second PCR of roughly 7 to 12 cycles. One entry per CDR3 protein, called by TCRdb with MiXCR from the 5' RACE reads. The sample carries about 680,000 distinct CDR3 sequences, 49% recorded once. Sequencing input: blood. The receptors were sampled from a woman in her sixties or seventies in good health.

V is TRBV11-2 and J is TRBJ2-1, with TRBD1 matching over 9 bases. V lost 5 bases to trimming and J lost 6 bases; unmatched junction nucleotides: 11. CDR1 and CDR2 (germline): SGHAT, FQNNGV. CDR3 length: 16 residues. The CDR3 DNA reads TGTGCCAGCAGCCCCCCGGGACAGGGTCTTGCCAATGAGCAGTTCTTC. Translated: CASSPPGQGLANEQFF.

The V gene is TRBV29-1, the J gene TRBJ1-2, with D perhaps TRBD1 (6 bases). Trimming pared 3 bases from V and 4 bases from J, leaving 9 bases between. Per germline, CDR1 SQVTM and CDR2 ANQGSEA. The CDR3 has 12 amino acids. The CDR3 region has the DNA TGCAGCGTTGAGAAGGGGGTCTATGGCTACACCTTC. Translated, it gives CSVEKGVYGYTF.

The chain is built from TRBV29-1 and TRBJ1-1, with 9 bases identical to TRBD1. CDR3 length equals 17 residues. Germline CDR1 and CDR2: SQVTM and ANQGSEA. The J segment lost 4 bases and the V segment lost 4 bases, leaving 16 bases of the junction unmatched. For the CDR3, the DNA is TGCAGCGTTGGTTCAAACCCCGGGACAGGGATTGTCACTGAAGCTTTCTTT. As protein: CSVGSNPGTGIVTEAFF.